The present T cell receptor beta chain was sequenced within a study of identical twins. In every case, the donor was a healthy Caucasian. Comment on this clonotype: The antigen remains unidentified.

TCRdb fed the 5' RACE reads into MiXCR, producing one record per CDR3 protein. Of about 340,000 distinct CDR3 sequences in the sample, 9% were seen once. This CDR3 is built from 13 residues. Germline CDR1 reads GTSNPN; CDR2 reads SVGIG (reference sequence). With 3 bases removed from V and 6 bases from J, the gap between germline ends came to 12 bases. Study results and limitations: Sequences that were beta out-of-frame showed weaker excess twin sharing. Beta clonotypes that were abundant in cord blood contained fewer insertions, a pattern absent from memory repertoires.

The gene calls are TRBV30 and TRBJ1-5, with D perhaps matching TRBD1 (5 bases). The material sequenced was naive T cells sorted from blood. This sequence originates from a woman in her fifties or sixties in good health. The CDR3 DNA reads TGTGCCTGGAGAGATACGCAGGGTCAGCCCCAGCATTTT. It yields the protein CAWRDTQGQPQHF.